This T cell receptor (beta chain) comes out of a study of blood T cell repertoires in COVID-19. Study as a whole: From the United States, Italy and Spain came samples of acute and convalescent COVID-19. The cDNA or gDNA used as material had been derived from T cells, B-cell-depleted T cells, or PBMCs.

Original data processing: Amplifying reference gene primers gave estimates of nucleated cell counts. Assay: immunoSEQ multiplex PCR; the TCRdb copy retains only in-frame clones and omits some. D and trimming come from the DNA, and the V and J calls and clone size come from that table. The table shows about 190,000 clones, with around 87% occurring only once. The CDR3 runs to 13 residues. Germline trimming cut 1 base from V and 9 bases from J; bases unmatched to any gene: 0. The germline V gene has CDR1 LGHNT and CDR2 FRNRAP. The sequence derives from a middle-aged man with active or convalescent COVID-19. This chain links TRBV12-5 with TRBJ1-6, with 7 bases fitting TRBD1. Input material: peripheral blood. DNA of the CDR3: TGTGCTAGTGGTTTGGACAGGGGTTCACCCCTCCACTTT. It specifies CASGLDRGSPLHF.